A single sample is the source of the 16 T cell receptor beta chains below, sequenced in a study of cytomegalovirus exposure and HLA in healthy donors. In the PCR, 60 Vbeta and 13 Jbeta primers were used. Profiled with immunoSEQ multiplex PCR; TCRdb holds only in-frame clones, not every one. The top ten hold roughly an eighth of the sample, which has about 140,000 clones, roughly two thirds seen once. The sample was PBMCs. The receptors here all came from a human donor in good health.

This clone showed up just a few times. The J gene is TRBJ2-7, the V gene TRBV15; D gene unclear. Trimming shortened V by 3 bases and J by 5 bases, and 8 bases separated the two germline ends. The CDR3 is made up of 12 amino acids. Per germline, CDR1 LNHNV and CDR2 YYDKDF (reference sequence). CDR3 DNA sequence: TGTGCCACCAGCAGTGCAGGCCACGAGCAGTACTTC. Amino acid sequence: CATSSAGHEQYF. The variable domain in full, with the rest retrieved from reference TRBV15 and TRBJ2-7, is DAMVIQNPRYQVTQFGKPVTLSCSQTLNHNVMYWYQQKSSQAPKLLFHYYDKDFNNEADTPDNFQSRRPNTSFCFLDIRSPGLGDTAMYLCATSSAGHEQYFGPGTRLTVT.

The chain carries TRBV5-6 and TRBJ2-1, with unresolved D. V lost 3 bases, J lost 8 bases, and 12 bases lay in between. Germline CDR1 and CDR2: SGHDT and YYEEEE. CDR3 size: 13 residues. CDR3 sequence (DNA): TGTGCCAGCAGCTCTTTTGAGCGCGATGAGCAGTTCTTC. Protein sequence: CASSSFERDEQFF.

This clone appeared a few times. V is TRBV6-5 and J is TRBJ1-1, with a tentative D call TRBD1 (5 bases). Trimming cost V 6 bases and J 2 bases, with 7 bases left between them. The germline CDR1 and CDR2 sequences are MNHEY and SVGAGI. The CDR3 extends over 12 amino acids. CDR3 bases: TGTGCCAGCAGCAGGGATAACACTGAAGCTTTCTTT. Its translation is CASSRDNTEAFF.

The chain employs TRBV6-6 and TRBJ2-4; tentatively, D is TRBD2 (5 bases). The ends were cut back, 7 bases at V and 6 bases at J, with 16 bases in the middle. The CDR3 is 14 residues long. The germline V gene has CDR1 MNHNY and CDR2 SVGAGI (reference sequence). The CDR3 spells CASTPESGGNIQYF. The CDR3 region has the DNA TGTGCCAGCACCCCTGAGAGCGGTGGAAACATTCAGTACTTC.

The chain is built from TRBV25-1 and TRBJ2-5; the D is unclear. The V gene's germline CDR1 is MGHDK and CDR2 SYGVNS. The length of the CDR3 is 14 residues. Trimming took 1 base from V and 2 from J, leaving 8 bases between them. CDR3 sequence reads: CASSEFHLQETQYF. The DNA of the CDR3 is TGTGCCAGCAGTGAATTCCACCTACAAGAGACCCAGTACTTC. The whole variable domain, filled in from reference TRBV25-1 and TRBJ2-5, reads EADIYQTPRYLVIGTGKKITLECSQTMGHDKMYWYQQDPGMELHLIHYSYGVNSTEKGDLSSESTVSRIRTEHFPLTLESARPSHTSQYLCASSEFHLQETQYFGPGTRLLVL.

The CDR3 protein is CASSPLAGDQPQHF. CDR3 bases: TGTGCCAGCTCACCATTGGCAGGGGATCAGCCCCAGCATTTT. The chain carries TRBV18 and TRBJ1-5, with D tentatively TRBD1 (6 bases). V lost 2 bases and J 5 bases, leaving 10 bases between the germline ends. Germline values: CDR1 KGHSH, CDR2 LQKENI. CDR3 length: 14 residues.

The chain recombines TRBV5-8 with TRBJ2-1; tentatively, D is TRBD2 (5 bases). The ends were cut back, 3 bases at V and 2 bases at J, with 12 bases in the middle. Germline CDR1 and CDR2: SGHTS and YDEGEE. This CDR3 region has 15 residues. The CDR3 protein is CASSSFSVTYNEQFF. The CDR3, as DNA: TGTGCCAGCAGCTCTTTTAGCGTTACCTACAATGAGCAGTTCTTC.

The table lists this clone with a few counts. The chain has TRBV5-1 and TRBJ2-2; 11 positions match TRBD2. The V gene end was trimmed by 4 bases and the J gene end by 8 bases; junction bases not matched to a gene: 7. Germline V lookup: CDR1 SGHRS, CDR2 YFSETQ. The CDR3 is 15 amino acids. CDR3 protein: CASSGPTSGTGELFF. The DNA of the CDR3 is TGCGCCAGCAGCGGTCCGACTAGCGGGACTGGGGAGCTGTTTTTT.

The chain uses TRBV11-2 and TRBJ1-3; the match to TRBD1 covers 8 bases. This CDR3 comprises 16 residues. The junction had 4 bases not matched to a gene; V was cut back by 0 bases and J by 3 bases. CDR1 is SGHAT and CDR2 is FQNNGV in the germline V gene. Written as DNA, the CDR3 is TGTGCCAGCAGCTTAGAGGACAGGGTATATGGAAACACCATATATTTT. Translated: CASSLEDRVYGNTIYF.

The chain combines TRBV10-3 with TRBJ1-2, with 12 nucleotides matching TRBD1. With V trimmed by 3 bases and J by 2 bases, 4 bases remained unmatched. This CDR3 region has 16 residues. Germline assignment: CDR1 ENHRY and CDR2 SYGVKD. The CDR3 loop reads CAISDGGTGGNYGYTF. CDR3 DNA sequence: TGTGCCATCAGTGATGGGGGGACAGGGGGCAACTATGGCTACACCTTC.

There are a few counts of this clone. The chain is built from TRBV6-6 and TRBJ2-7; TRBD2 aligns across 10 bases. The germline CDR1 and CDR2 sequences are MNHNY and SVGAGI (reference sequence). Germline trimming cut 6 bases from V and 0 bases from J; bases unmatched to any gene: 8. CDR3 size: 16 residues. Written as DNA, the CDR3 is TGTGCCAGCAGAAATACTAGCGGGGCCAACTCCTACGAGCAGTACTTC. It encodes CASRNTSGANSYEQYF.

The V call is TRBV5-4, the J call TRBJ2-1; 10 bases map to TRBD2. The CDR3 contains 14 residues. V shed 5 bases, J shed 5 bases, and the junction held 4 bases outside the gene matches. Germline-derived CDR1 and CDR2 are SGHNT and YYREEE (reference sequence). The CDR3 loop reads CASRRAGGNNEQFF. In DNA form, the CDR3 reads TGTGCCAGCAGGCGAGCGGGAGGGAACAATGAGCAGTTCTTC.

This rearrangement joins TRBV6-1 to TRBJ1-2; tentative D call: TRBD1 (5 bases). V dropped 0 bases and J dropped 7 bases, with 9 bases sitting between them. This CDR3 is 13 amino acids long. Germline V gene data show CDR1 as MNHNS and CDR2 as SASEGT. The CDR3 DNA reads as TGTGCCAGCAGTGAAGCGGGGGGAACTGGCTACACCTTC. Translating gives CASSEAGGTGYTF.

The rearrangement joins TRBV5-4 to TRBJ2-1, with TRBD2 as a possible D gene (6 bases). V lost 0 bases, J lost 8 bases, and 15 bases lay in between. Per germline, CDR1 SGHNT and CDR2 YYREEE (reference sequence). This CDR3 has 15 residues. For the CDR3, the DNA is TGTGCCAGCAGCTTGGAATTCGCGGGGTACCATGAGCAGTTCTTC. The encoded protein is CASSLEFAGYHEQFF. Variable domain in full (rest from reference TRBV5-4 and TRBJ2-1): ETGVTQSPTHLIKTRGQQVTLRCSSQSGHNTVSWYQQALGQGPQFIFQYYREEENGRGNFPPRFSGLQFPNYSSELNVNALELDDSALYLCASSLEFAGYHEQFFGPGTRLTVL.

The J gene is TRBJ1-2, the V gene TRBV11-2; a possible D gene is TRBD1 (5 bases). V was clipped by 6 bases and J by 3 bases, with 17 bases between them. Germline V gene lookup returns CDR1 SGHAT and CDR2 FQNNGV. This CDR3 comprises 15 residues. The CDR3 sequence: CASRYELGGDYGYTF. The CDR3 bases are TGTGCCAGCAGATACGAGCTGGGGGGGGACTATGGCTACACCTTC. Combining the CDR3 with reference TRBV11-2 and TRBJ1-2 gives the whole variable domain EAGVAQSPRYKIIEKRQSVAFWCNPISGHATLYWYQQILGQGPKLLIQFQNNGVVDDSQLPKDRFSAERLKGVDSTLKIQPAKLEDSAVYLCASRYELGGDYGYTFGSGTRLTVV.

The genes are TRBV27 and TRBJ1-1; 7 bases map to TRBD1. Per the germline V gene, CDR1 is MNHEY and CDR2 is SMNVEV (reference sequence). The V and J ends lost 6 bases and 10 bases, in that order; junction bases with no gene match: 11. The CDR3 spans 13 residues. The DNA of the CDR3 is TGTGCCAGCAGGGGACAGCCCTCGGGTGGAGCTTTCTTT. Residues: CASRGQPSGGAFF.